Following are 30 T cell receptor beta chains from one sample sequenced in a study of blood T cell repertoires in COVID-19. Clones were read by immunoSEQ multiplex PCR, and TCRdb kept only the in-frame ones, dropping some. This table holds 75,000 to 90,000 clones, around four fifths found once. Sequencing used peripheral blood. The receptors stem from a man aged 80 or over with active or convalescent COVID-19.

CDR3 residues: CASSLGRNTEAFF. CDR3 sequence (DNA): TGTGCCAGCAGCTTAGGTCGGAACACTGAAGCTTTCTTT. The chain has TRBV11-2 and TRBJ1-1; D ambiguous. The V gene lost 1 base and the J gene lost 1 base, with 4 bases spanning the gap. Germline CDR1 SGHAT, CDR2 FQNNGV. This CDR3 comprises 13 residues. Based on the CDR3 plus reference TRBV11-2 and TRBJ1-1, the full variable domain is EAGVAQSPRYKIIEKRQSVAFWCNPISGHATLYWYQQILGQGPKLLIQFQNNGVVDDSQLPKDRFSAERLKGVDSTLKIQPAKLEDSAVYLCASSLGRNTEAFFGQGTRLTVV.

The genes are TRBV7-8 and TRBJ1-5, with a weak D call TRBD1 (6 bases). Germline CDR1 reads SGHVS; CDR2 reads FQNEAQ. The CDR3 extends over 16 amino acids. Trimming pared 1 base from V and 1 base from J, leaving 11 bases between. CDR3: CASSLDRALSNQPQHF. CDR3 bases: TGTGCCAGCAGCTTAGACAGGGCCCTGAGCAATCAGCCCCAGCATTTT.

The gene calls are TRBV5-1 and TRBJ1-2; weak D call: TRBD1 (5 bases). CDR3 length equals 14 residues. Trimming removed 3 bases from V and 8 bases from J, with 17 bases in between. Looked up from germline, CDR1 is SGHRS and CDR2 is YFSETQ. The CDR3 coding sequence is TGCGCCAGCAGCTCCCCCGGGGGGACCGACGGCTACACCTTC. This sequence encodes CASSSPGGTDGYTF.

The chain has TRBV3-1 (or the pseudogene TRBV3-2) and TRBJ1-5; tentative D call: TRBD1 (5 bases). CDR1 is LGHDT, CDR2 YNNKEL, per germline (reference sequence). CDR3 size: 15 residues. V shed 4 bases and J shed 4 bases, with 14 bases lying between them. The CDR3 loop is CASSLTGQGNQPQHF. The DNA of the CDR3 is TGTGCCAGCAGCCTAACGGGCCAGGGAAATCAGCCCCAGCATTTT.

The CDR3 reads CASSPRTGLYGYTF. DNA of the CDR3: TGTGCCAGCAGCCCCCGGACTGGGCTTTATGGCTACACCTTC. This chain links TRBV11-3 with TRBJ1-2; D not certain. CDR1 and CDR2 (germline): SGHNT, YENEEA. The CDR3 sequence is 14 residues long. Trimming removed 5 bases from V and 5 bases from J, with 15 bases in between.

The chain couples TRBV11-3 to TRBJ1-1, with D possibly matching TRBD1 (5 bases). This CDR3 has 13 amino acids. CDR1 and CDR2 (germline): SGHNT, YENEEA. V lost 7 bases and J lost 6, with 15 bases in between. DNA of the CDR3: TGTGCCAGCACTGCACGCCAGGGCTCTGAAGCTTTCTTT. It yields the protein CASTARQGSEAFF. The variable domain in full, with the rest retrieved from reference TRBV11-3 and TRBJ1-1, is EAGVVQSPRYKIIEKKQPVAFWCNPISGHNTLYWYLQNLGQGPELLIRYENEEAVDDSQLPKDRFSAERLKGVDSTLKIQPAELGDSAVYLCASTARQGSEAFFGQGTRLTVV.

Only a few counts were recorded for this clone. The rearrangement joins TRBV30 to TRBJ1-2; D may be TRBD1 (6 bases). This CDR3 contains 15 residues. V was cut by 2 bases and J by 6 bases, with 19 bases left in between. CDR1 is GTSNPN and CDR2 is SVGIG in the germline V gene (reference sequence). CDR3 residues: CAWSLRRTGSDGYTF. The DNA for the CDR3 is TGTGCCTGGAGTCTTAGACGAACAGGGTCGGATGGCTACACCTTC.

This clone was seen more than once but under ten times. V and J are TRBV2 and TRBJ1-6; 9 nucleotides align to TRBD1. CDR1 is SNHLY, CDR2 FYNNEI, per germline. Trimming took 5 bases from V and 10 from J; bases not matched to a gene: 6. This CDR3 has 14 amino acids. The CDR3 protein is CASSPGQGRSPLHF. The DNA for the CDR3 is TGTGCCAGCAGTCCTGGACAGGGGAGATCACCCCTCCACTTT.

CDR3 region: CATSEAGRGLETQYF. The CDR3, as DNA: TGTGCCACCAGTGAAGCGGGCCGGGGATTGGAGACCCAGTACTTC. The chain couples TRBV24-1 to TRBJ2-5; tentative D call: TRBD2 (6 bases). Germline V lookup: CDR1 KGHDR, CDR2 SFDVKD. V was trimmed by 4 bases and J by 5 bases, leaving 16 bases between them. The CDR3 contains 15 residues.

This chain links TRBV7-8 with TRBJ1-1, with a tentative D call TRBD1 (5 bases). Trimming took off 3 bases at V and 3 bases at J, with 8 bases between the two ends. The CDR3 length is 13 residues. Germline-derived CDR1 and CDR2 are SGHVS and FQNEAQ. CDR3 in amino acids: CASSFGRDTEAFF. In DNA, the CDR3 is TGTGCCAGCAGCTTCGGCAGGGACACTGAAGCTTTCTTT.

The chain recombines TRBV5-4 with TRBJ2-1, with TRBD2 matching 10 bases. Germline V gene lookup returns CDR1 SGHNT and CDR2 YYREEE (reference sequence). The CDR3 covers 17 residues. V dropped 0 bases and J dropped 5; count of bases not matched to a gene: 8. The CDR3 DNA is TGTGCCAGCAGCTTGGCCCTCTGGACTAGCGGCAACAATGAGCAGTTCTTC. The encoded protein is CASSLALWTSGNNEQFF.

The chain carries TRBV7-8 and TRBJ2-2, with D maybe TRBD2 (6 bases). The V end lost 7 bases, the J end lost 2 bases, and 20 bases lay between the germline ends. Looked up from germline, CDR1 is SGHVS and CDR2 is FQNEAQ. The CDR3 totals 17 residues. As DNA, the CDR3 is TGTGCCAGCATCCCCTTACCTCTAGGACTAAACACCGGGGAGCTGTTTTTT. Translation gives CASIPLPLGLNTGELFF.

The chain recombines TRBV5-1 with TRBJ1-2, with D unresolved. The CDR3 extends over 15 amino acids. Germline loops: CDR1 SGHRS, CDR2 YFSETQ. With 5 bases removed from V and 6 bases from J, the gap between germline ends came to 20 bases. The CDR3 loop is CASRIRLGTLDGYTF. Here the CDR3 DNA reads TGCGCCAGCAGGATTCGGTTGGGCACGCTCGATGGCTACACCTTC.

V and J are TRBV10-3 and TRBJ2-7; 7 positions agree with TRBD1. Germline V gene data show CDR1 as ENHRY and CDR2 as SYGVKD. With V trimmed by 4 bases and J by 0 bases, 9 bases remained unmatched. The CDR3 is made up of 16 amino acids. The CDR3 DNA reads as TGTGCCATCAGTGCTAAAGGGACAGAAAACTCCTACGAGCAGTACGTC. Translated, it gives CAISAKGTENSYEQYV.

This rearrangement joins TRBV28 to TRBJ1-6; no clear D gene. The germline V gene has CDR1 MDHEN and CDR2 SYDVKM. Trimming took off 7 bases at V and 6 bases at J, with 13 bases between the two ends. CDR3 length equals 14 residues. In DNA, the CDR3 is TGTGCCAGCACCCTATGGTTTGGTAATTCACCCCTCCACTTT. Encoded protein: CASTLWFGNSPLHF.

The J gene is TRBJ2-3, the V gene TRBV19, with 8 bases lining up with TRBD2. V shed 4 bases, J shed 7 bases, and the junction held 10 bases outside the gene matches. Germline V gene sequence: CDR1 LNHDA, CDR2 SQIVND (reference sequence). CDR3 length equals 15 residues. The CDR3 here is CASSSGGRGLNTQYF. The CDR3 nucleotides are TGTGCCAGTAGTAGCGGGGGGCGGGGGTTGAATACGCAGTATTTT.

This chain connects TRBV2 to TRBJ2-1; TRBD1 might be the D (6 bases). Trimming removed 4 bases at V and 2 bases at J, with 18 bases between. Per germline, CDR1 SNHLY and CDR2 FYNNEI. This CDR3 region has 17 residues. The CDR3 protein is CASSGLRGDTTYNEQFF. CDR3 coding DNA: TGTGCCAGCAGTGGCTTACGAGGGGACACGACCTACAATGAGCAGTTCTTC.

The V and J genes are TRBV9 and TRBJ1-1, with 10 bases aligning to TRBD1. J lost 8 bases, V lost 0 bases, and 10 bases had no gene match. The CDR3 has 16 amino acids. Looked up from germline, CDR1 is SGDLS and CDR2 is YYNGEE. CDR3 bases: TGTGCCAGCAGCGTAGGGATCGACAGGGGGCCTACAGAAGCTTTCTTT. Its translation is CASSVGIDRGPTEAFF.

On this clone itself: Other DNA sequences in the sample encode the same CDR3. The chain employs TRBV5-4 and TRBJ2-3; TRBD2 matches at 8 bases. CDR1 SGHNT and CDR2 YYREEE come from the germline V gene (reference sequence). V trimming: 0 bases; J trimming: 5 bases; junction bases outside the gene matches: 2. CDR3 length equals 14 residues. CDR3 DNA: TGTGCCAGCAGCTTGGGGCTAGCGGGAGATACGCAGTATTTT. It yields the protein CASSLGLAGDTQYF.

About this clone: This specimen includes other DNA sequences encoding the same CDR3. The gene calls are TRBV11-2 and TRBJ1-1; D may be TRBD1 (5 bases). The V end was cut by 3 bases, the J end by 1 base, with 9 bases between. This CDR3 contains 14 residues. Per the germline V gene, CDR1 is SGHAT and CDR2 is FQNNGV. The CDR3 bases are TGTGCCAGCAGCTTCCAGGGAAAGAACACTGAAGCTTTCTTT. As protein: CASSFQGKNTEAFF. Full variable domain (missing parts from reference TRBV11-2 and TRBJ1-1): EAGVAQSPRYKIIEKRQSVAFWCNPISGHATLYWYQQILGQGPKLLIQFQNNGVVDDSQLPKDRFSAERLKGVDSTLKIQPAKLEDSAVYLCASSFQGKNTEAFFGQGTRLTVV.

This chain connects TRBV7-3 to TRBJ2-2, with 12 bases fitting TRBD2. The CDR3 loop spans 16 amino acids. The V segment lost 5 bases and the J segment 8 bases; nucleotides outside the gene matches: 9. CDR1 is SGHTA, CDR2 FQGTGA, per germline. The CDR3 reads CASSGTGLAGKGELFF. DNA of the CDR3: TGTGCCAGCAGCGGGACGGGACTAGCGGGCAAGGGGGAGCTGTTTTTT.

A few counts support this clone. The rearrangement links TRBV4-2 to TRBJ1-1; D gene unclear. CDR3 size: 14 residues. With 1 base removed from V and 7 bases from J, the gap between germline ends came to 13 bases. CDR1 LGHNA and CDR2 YNFKEQ come from the germline V gene. CDR3 DNA sequence: TGTGCCAGCAGCCAAGGCCCAGGAAAAGTTGAAGCTTTCTTT. Protein: CASSQGPGKVEAFF.

This sequence joins TRBV28 and TRBJ2-6; possibly TRBD1 for D (8 bases). Germline-derived CDR1 and CDR2 are MDHEN and SYDVKM. The CDR3 runs to 14 residues. The V and J ends lost 6 bases and 12 bases respectively, with 18 bases between them. The CDR3 bases are TGTGCCAGCAGCAGCGGGACAGGAACACGCGTCCTGACTTTC. It codes for CASSSGTGTRVLTF.

A few counts support this clone. This sequence joins TRBV19 and TRBJ1-5, with TRBD1 matching over 9 bases. Germline CDR1 is LNHDA and CDR2 is SQIVND (reference sequence). Trimming removed 2 bases from V and 4 bases from J; junction bases left unmatched: 3. This CDR3 region has 15 residues. The CDR3 loop reads CASSIQQGANQPQHF. The DNA for the CDR3 is TGTGCCAGTAGTATACAACAGGGGGCGAATCAGCCCCAGCATTTT. Looking up the rest from reference TRBV19 and TRBJ1-5 gives the full variable domain: DGGITQSPKYLFRKEGQNVTLSCEQNLNHDAMYWYRQDPGQGLRLIYYSQIVNDFQKGDIAEGYSVSREKKESFPLTVTSAQKNPTAFYLCASSIQQGANQPQHFGDGTRLSIL.

The J gene is TRBJ1-4, the V gene TRBV19; D unclear. The CDR3 has 13 residues. V lost 9 bases and J lost 3, with 11 bases in between. Germline V gene data show CDR1 as LNHDA and CDR2 as SQIVND (reference sequence). CDR3 loop: CASLAGSNEKLFF. The CDR3 nucleotides read TGTGCCAGCCTAGCGGGGTCTAATGAAAAACTGTTTTTT.

The chain carries TRBV6-2 or TRBV6-3 and TRBJ2-3; D not certain. Germline lookup yields CDR1 MNHEY and CDR2 SVGEGT. There are 17 residues in the CDR3. Trimming shortened V by 2 bases and J by 1 base, and 16 bases separated the two germline ends. CDR3 amino acids: CASSYGGHRRGTDTQYF. CDR3 nucleotides: TGTGCCAGCAGTTACGGTGGCCACCGTCGGGGCACAGATACGCAGTATTTT.

This clone has only a few counts. J is TRBJ1-2 and V is TRBV9; D is unclear. CDR1 is SGDLS and CDR2 is YYNGEE in the germline V gene. The CDR3 runs to 13 residues. V was trimmed by 7 bases and J by 0 bases, leaving 10 bases between them. The CDR3 sequence is CASRRPANYGYTF. In nucleotides, the CDR3 is TGTGCCAGCCGGCGGCCCGCTAACTATGGCTACACCTTC.

This clone came up once. The V call is TRBV5-4, the J call TRBJ2-1, with 7 nucleotides matching TRBD1. Germline V gene sequence: CDR1 SGHNT, CDR2 YYREEE (reference sequence). CDR3 length equals 15 residues. J lost 6 bases, V lost 0 bases, and 6 bases had no gene match. CDR3 region: CASSLEQGIFNEQFF. CDR3 sequence (DNA): TGTGCCAGCAGCTTGGAACAGGGGATTTTCAATGAGCAGTTCTTC.

The chain joins TRBV7-9 to TRBJ2-3; 9 bases fit TRBD1. Unmatched junction bases numbered 12, after V lost 3 bases and J lost 2 bases. Germline CDR1 SEHNR, CDR2 FQNEAQ (reference sequence). The CDR3 has 18 amino acids. This CDR3 is CASSLGQGLGGPTDTQYF. CDR3 nucleotide sequence: TGTGCCAGCAGCTTGGGACAGGGACTGGGAGGCCCCACAGATACGCAGTATTTT.

The V gene is TRBV19, the J gene TRBJ2-1, with 10 bases aligning to TRBD2. The germline gives CDR1 LNHDA, CDR2 SQIVND (reference sequence). The V segment lost 2 bases and the J segment 8 bases; nucleotides outside the gene matches: 6. CDR3 length equals 15 residues. CDR3 residues: CASSIQAGGRYEQFF. CDR3 nucleotide sequence: TGTGCCAGTAGTATACAAGCGGGGGGGCGCTATGAGCAGTTCTTC.